This is a list of T cell receptor beta chains from one sample in a study of cytomegalovirus exposure and HLA in healthy donors. The protocol was immunoSEQ multiplex PCR, while the TCRdb copy is restricted to in-frame clones and leaves out a portion. The table has fewer than 250,000 clones, approximately 79% seen once. Material for sequencing was PBMCs. These receptors came from a girl aged 2-10 years in good health and CMV-seronegative. CDR3s include the opening cysteine and the closing phenylalanine or tryptophan. Each record gives: V gene, clone size, J gene, D gene, CDR3 protein, CDR3 DNA. The D gene is left open where the match is weak. A row's size may be missing; if present it is once, few, many or a size class.

V: TRBV5-4; size: NA; J: TRBJ2-3; D: TRBD2; CDR3: CASSTGLAGAGTDTQYF; DNA: TGTGCCAGCAGCACAGGACTAGCGGGGGCAGGCACAGATACGCAGTATTTT
V: TRBV19; size: NA; J: TRBJ1-5; D: NA; CDR3: CASSMVRGNQPQHF; DNA: TGTGCCAGTAGTATGGTTAGGGGGAATCAGCCCCAGCATTTT
V: TRBV30; size: NA; J: TRBJ1-3; D: TRBD1; CDR3: CAWSVPWTGAGNTIYF; DNA: TGTGCCTGGAGTGTACCATGGACAGGGGCTGGAAACACCATATATTTT
V: TRBV7-9; size: NA; J: TRBJ2-1; D: TRBD2; CDR3: CSSSLMTSGSLNEQFF; DNA: TGTTCCAGCAGCCTGATGACTAGCGGGAGTTTGAATGAGCAGTTCTTC
V: TRBV6-1; size: once; J: TRBJ1-2; D: NA; CDR3: CASSSGNYGYTF; DNA: TGTGCCAGCTCCTCAGGGAACTATGGCTACACCTTC
V: TRBV4-2; size: NA; J: TRBJ2-1; D: NA; CDR3: CASSQARGSLSYNEQFF; DNA: TGTGCCAGCAGCCAAGCCCGGGGGAGTCTCTCCTACAATGAGCAGTTCTTC
V: TRBV27; size: NA; J: TRBJ2-7; D: NA; CDR3: CASSRRGSYEQYF; DNA: TGTGCCAGCAGTCGAAGGGGGTCCTACGAGCAGTACTTC
V: TRBV5-1; size: NA; J: TRBJ1-6; D: TRBD1; CDR3: CASSPTGINSPLHF; DNA: TGCGCCAGCAGCCCGACAGGGATCAATTCACCCCTCCACTTT
V: TRBV5-1; size: NA; J: TRBJ2-7; D: TRBD2; CDR3: CASSSQPLPAGASYEQYF; DNA: TGCGCCAGCAGCTCCCAACCCCTTCCAGCGGGGGCCTCCTACGAGCAGTACTTC
V: TRBV5-5; size: NA; J: TRBJ1-1; D: NA; CDR3: CASSPGQKNTEAFF; DNA: TGTGCCAGCAGCCCAGGACAGAAGAACACTGAAGCTTTCTTT
V: TRBV5-5; size: once; J: TRBJ1-2; D: NA; CDR3: CASSLRVDKSNYGYTF; DNA: TGTGCCAGCAGCTTGAGAGTCGATAAATCTAACTATGGCTACACCTTC
V: TRBV7-3; size: NA; J: TRBJ2-5; D: NA; CDR3: CASSLTIGLGETQYF; DNA: TGTGCCAGCAGCTTAACGATCGGACTGGGAGAGACCCAGTACTTC
V: TRBV4-2; size: few; J: TRBJ2-7; D: NA; CDR3: CASSPSGQAYEQYF; DNA: TGTGCCAGCAGCCCCTCTGGGCAGGCGTACGAGCAGTACTTC
V: TRBV7-9; size: NA; J: TRBJ2-5; D: TRBD2; CDR3: CASSPSGAGGGETQYF; DNA: TGTGCCAGCAGCCCCTCGGGTGCGGGAGGTGGGGAGACCCAGTACTTC
V: TRBV29-1; size: NA; J: TRBJ2-7; D: TRBD1; CDR3: CSVSDRGFYEQYF; DNA: TGCAGCGTCTCCGACAGGGGATTCTACGAGCAGTACTTC
V: TRBV6-5; size: once; J: TRBJ2-1; D: TRBD2; CDR3: CASRSGTSGGKQFF; DNA: TGTGCCAGCAGGTCCGGGACTAGCGGGGGTAAGCAGTTCTTC
V: TRBV5-1; size: once; J: TRBJ1-1; D: NA; CDR3: CASSSGWGRTEAFF; DNA: TGCGCCAGCAGCTCGGGGTGGGGGCGCACTGAAGCTTTCTTT
V: TRBV7-8; size: NA; J: TRBJ2-7; D: NA; CDR3: CASSLSRVGYEQYF; DNA: TGTGCCAGCAGCTTATCCAGGGTAGGCTACGAGCAGTACTTC
V: TRBV19; size: NA; J: TRBJ2-7; D: NA; CDR3: CASSQLRQEASYEQYF; DNA: TGTGCCAGTAGTCAGCTGAGACAGGAGGCGTCCTACGAGCAGTACTTC
V: TRBV30; size: NA; J: TRBJ1-2; D: NA; CDR3: CAWSPVGAGYGYTF; DNA: TGTGCCTGGAGCCCCGTGGGGGCGGGCTATGGCTACACCTTC
V: TRBV27; size: NA; J: TRBJ1-1; D: NA; CDR3: CASRNLGGAAEAFF; DNA: TGTGCCAGCAGAAACCTCGGGGGGGCTGCGGAAGCTTTCTTT
V: TRBV6-5; size: NA; J: TRBJ2-7; D: NA; CDR3: CASSLISPNYEQYF; DNA: TGTGCCAGCAGTCTTATTTCACCTAATTACGAGCAGTACTTC
V: TRBV6-5; size: NA; J: TRBJ1-2; D: NA; CDR3: CASSYSRAQPYGYTF; DNA: TGTGCCAGCAGTTACTCGAGGGCTCAACCCTATGGCTACACCTTC
V: TRBV18; size: NA; J: TRBJ2-3; D: NA; CDR3: CASSPYTDTQYF; DNA: TGTGCCAGCTCACCTTATACAGATACGCAGTATTTT
V: TRBV5-1; size: NA; J: TRBJ2-7; D: TRBD2; CDR3: CASSLDFSGGDEQYF; DNA: TGCGCCAGCAGCTTGGACTTCAGCGGGGGGGACGAGCAGTACTTC
V: TRBV5-4; size: few; J: TRBJ2-5; D: NA; CDR3: CASSLAVGGWSQETQYF; DNA: TGTGCCAGCAGCTTGGCGGTTGGGGGGTGGAGCCAAGAGACCCAGTACTTC
V: TRBV9; size: NA; J: TRBJ1-2; D: TRBD1; CDR3: CASSAQDRGDYGYTF; DNA: TGTGCCAGCAGCGCCCAGGACAGGGGAGACTATGGTTACACCTTC
V: TRBV5-5; size: NA; J: TRBJ1-1; D: TRBD1; CDR3: CASSRGQIIVQANTEAFF; DNA: TGTGCCAGCAGCCGGGGACAGATAATAGTACAAGCGAACACTGAAGCTTTCTTT
V: TRBV5-4; size: NA; J: TRBJ2-5; D: TRBD2; CDR3: CASSLARGGEETQYF; DNA: TGTGCCAGCAGCTTGGCGCGGGGGGGGGAGGAGACCCAGTACTTC
V: TRBV10-2; size: NA; J: TRBJ2-7; D: TRBD2; CDR3: CASSERAGREEQYF; DNA: TGCGCCAGCAGTGAAAGGGCAGGGAGGGAAGAGCAGTACTTC
V: TRBV14; size: NA; J: TRBJ1-2; D: NA; CDR3: CASSQRRDSHYGYTF; DNA: TGTGCCAGCAGCCAACGACGGGACTCTCACTATGGCTACACCTTC
V: TRBV25-1; size: NA; J: TRBJ1-2; D: NA; CDR3: CASSVWGDGYTF; DNA: TGTGCCAGCAGTGTATGGGGAGATGGCTACACCTTC
V: TRBV5-4; size: few; J: TRBJ2-3; D: NA; CDR3: CASSSLSQVRTDTQYF; DNA: TGTGCCAGCAGCTCCCTCTCCCAGGTGCGCACAGATACGCAGTATTTT
V: TRBV27; size: NA; J: TRBJ1-2; D: NA; CDR3: CASSYGDNYGYTF; DNA: TGTGCCAGCAGTTACGGGGATAACTATGGCTACACCTTC
V: TRBV10-1; size: NA; J: TRBJ2-2; D: TRBD2; CDR3: CASSETSGAPGELFF; DNA: TGCGCCAGCAGTGAGACCAGCGGGGCCCCCGGGGAGCTGTTTTTT
V: TRBV2; size: NA; J: TRBJ2-5; D: TRBD2; CDR3: CASTGGGAIGETQYF; DNA: TGTGCCAGCACTGGCGGGGGGGCGATTGGAGAGACCCAGTACTTC
V: TRBV5-4; size: NA; J: TRBJ2-1; D: NA; CDR3: CASSPSLSYEQFF; DNA: TGTGCCAGCAGCCCCTCGCTGAGCTATGAGCAGTTCTTC
V: TRBV6-1; size: NA; J: TRBJ2-7; D: TRBD2; CDR3: CASRVGLADSYEQYF; DNA: TGTGCCAGCAGAGTAGGACTAGCGGATTCCTACGAGCAGTACTTC
V: TRBV9; size: NA; J: TRBJ2-1; D: NA; CDR3: CASSVQNNEQFF; DNA: TGTGCCAGCAGCGTACAGAACAATGAGCAGTTCTTC
V: TRBV6-6; size: few; J: TRBJ1-1; D: TRBD1; CDR3: CASSYLPTGTGATF; DNA: TGTGCCAGCAGTTACCTTCCTACCGGGACAGGGGCTACATTT
V: TRBV6-1; size: NA; J: TRBJ1-4; D: NA; CDR3: CASREDSSNEKLFF; DNA: TGTGCCAGCAGGGAGGACAGCTCAAATGAAAAACTGTTTTTT
V: TRBV6-1; size: NA; J: TRBJ2-7; D: TRBD2; CDR3: CASSEFPSGSIYEQYF; DNA: TGTGCCAGCAGTGAATTTCCTAGCGGGAGTATTTACGAGCAGTACTTC
V: TRBV18; size: NA; J: TRBJ2-5; D: NA; CDR3: CASSRYGGGETQYF; DNA: TGTGCCAGCTCACGGTATGGTGGCGGAGAGACCCAGTACTTC
V: TRBV7-9; size: NA; J: TRBJ2-3; D: TRBD1; CDR3: CASSLKQGAKDTQYF; DNA: TGTGCCAGCAGCCTAAAACAGGGGGCGAAGGATACGCAGTATTTT